Below are 25 T cell receptor beta chains sequenced from a single sample in a study of somatic mutations in cytotoxic T cells in rheumatoid arthritis. Libraries were prepared by immunoSEQ multiplex PCR; TCRdb keeps only in-frame clonotypes and omits some of them. The sample includes just under 7,500 clones, about 90% of them seen just once. Material: CD8+ T cells sorted from blood. The receptors here all came from a middle-aged man with rheumatoid arthritis.

This chain links TRBV2 with TRBJ1-1; D is ambiguous. V dropped 6 bases and J dropped 4 bases, with 9 bases sitting between them. This CDR3 is 12 amino acids long. Germline-derived CDR1 and CDR2 are SNHLY and FYNNEI. The CDR3 DNA follows: TGTGCCAGCAGCCCGGGTAGCACTGAAGCTTTCTTT. As protein: CASSPGSTEAFF.

The chain has TRBV7-8 and TRBJ1-2, with a tentative D call TRBD1 (6 bases). Trimming left V 2 bases short and J 6 bases short, with 13 bases between. Germline loops: CDR1 SGHVS, CDR2 FQNEAQ. The length of the CDR3 is 14 residues. For the CDR3, the DNA is TGTGCCAGCAGCTTAACCGAGGGGGACAATGGCTACACCTTC. Residues: CASSLTEGDNGYTF.

The gene calls are TRBV6-5 and TRBJ2-4, with TRBD1 matching over 9 bases. This CDR3 region has 13 residues. Germline-derived CDR1 and CDR2 are MNHEY and SVGAGI. Unmatched junction bases numbered 4, after V lost 6 bases and J lost 7 bases. In DNA form, the CDR3 reads TGTGCCAGCAGCCCTGGACAGGGGAACATTCAGTACTTC. It is translated as CASSPGQGNIQYF.

This sequence joins TRBV6-6 and TRBJ2-7; tentatively, D is TRBD1 (6 bases). V was clipped by 2 bases and J by 2 bases, with 10 bases between them. Germline CDR1 and CDR2: MNHNY and SVGAGI (reference sequence). The CDR3 extends over 14 amino acids. The CDR3 region has the DNA TGTGCCAGCAGTTACGGGCAGGGGACCTACGAGCAGTACTTC. It is translated as CASSYGQGTYEQYF.

The V call is TRBV10-3, the J call TRBJ2-1, with a possible D match to TRBD1 (6 bases). This CDR3 spans 12 amino acids. V lost 4 bases to trimming and J lost 8 bases, with 9 bases between them. CDR1 and CDR2 from the germline V gene are ENHRY and SYGVKD. CDR3 DNA: TGTGCCATCAGTGGGTCAGGGGATGAGCAGTTCTTC. Its protein is CAISGSGDEQFF.

The rearrangement uses TRBV10-3 and TRBJ2-1; TRBD1 matches at 8 bases. V trimming: 0 bases; J trimming: 2 bases; junction bases outside the gene matches: 3. The CDR3 has 16 amino acids. From germline, CDR1 is ENHRY and CDR2 SYGVKD. DNA for the CDR3: TGTGCCATCAGTGAGTCCCGGGACAGGCCCTACAATGAGCAGTTCTTC. Translated, it gives CAISESRDRPYNEQFF.

J is TRBJ1-4 and V is TRBV7-2, with TRBD1 matching 7 bases. V lost 4 bases to trimming and J lost 8 bases; unmatched junction nucleotides: 7. The length of the CDR3 is 14 residues. CDR1 SGHTA and CDR2 FQGNSA come from the germline V gene. The CDR3 nucleotides are TGTGCCAGCAGCTCAAGACAGGGCTACGAAAAACTGTTTTTT. It specifies CASSSRQGYEKLFF.

V usage is TRBV7-6 and J usage is TRBJ1-6, with TRBD1 identical over 7 bases. The ends lost 0 bases at V and 11 bases at J; junction bases unmatched: 4. Germline CDR1 SGHVS, CDR2 FNYEAQ. The CDR3 runs to 14 residues. DNA of the CDR3: TGTGCCAGCAGCTTAGCGACAGGGTTCGCACCCCTCCACTTT. It codes for CASSLATGFAPLHF. Complete variable domain (other parts from reference TRBV7-6 and TRBJ1-6): GAGVSQSPRYKVTKRGQDVALRCDPISGHVSLYWYRQALGQGPEFLTYFNYEAQQDKSGLPNDRFSAERPEGSISTLTIQRTEQRDSAMYRCASSLATGFAPLHFGNGTRLTVT.

This chain uses TRBV11-3 with TRBJ1-2; perhaps TRBD1 as D (6 bases). Germline V gene lookup returns CDR1 SGHNT and CDR2 YENEEA. The CDR3 has 12 amino acids. With 10 bases removed from V and 8 bases from J, the gap between germline ends came to 17 bases. In DNA form, the CDR3 reads TGTGCCACCCGGGGGGGCCTAGGGGGCTACACCTTC. The encoded protein is CATRGGLGGYTF.

This chain joins TRBV7-2 and TRBJ2-5, with 7 bases fitting TRBD1. CDR1 is SGHTA, CDR2 FQGNSA, per germline. Trimming removed 6 bases from V and 5 bases from J; junction bases left unmatched: 9. This CDR3 spans 14 amino acids. CDR3 sequence reads: CASRMTGLGETQYF. DNA of the CDR3: TGTGCCAGCAGGATGACAGGGCTAGGGGAGACCCAGTACTTC.

The chain carries TRBV5-4 and TRBJ2-2; 9 bases are shared with TRBD2. Germline-derived CDR1 and CDR2 are SGHNT and YYREEE (reference sequence). The V and J ends lost 2 bases and 1 base, in that order; junction bases with no gene match: 0. CDR3 length equals 15 residues. CDR3 amino acids: CASSLLAGNTGELFF. DNA of the CDR3: TGTGCCAGCAGCTTACTAGCGGGGAACACCGGGGAGCTGTTTTTT.

The chain couples TRBV29-1 to TRBJ2-5, with TRBD2 matching over 7 bases. Germline V gene lookup returns CDR1 SQVTM and CDR2 ANQGSEA. The CDR3 has 12 amino acids. Trimming removed 4 bases from V and 4 bases from J; junction bases left unmatched: 3. The CDR3 protein is CSVGLAAETQYF. CDR3 bases: TGCAGCGTTGGACTAGCAGCAGAGACCCAGTACTTC.

The rearrangement joins TRBV2 to TRBJ2-3, with 8 bases identical to TRBD1. Germline CDR1 and CDR2: SNHLY and FYNNEI. CDR3 length equals 12 residues. J was trimmed by 4 bases and V by 7 bases; bases with no gene match: 1. CDR3 sequence: CASNRGADTQYF. As DNA, the CDR3 is TGTGCCAGCAACAGGGGGGCAGATACGCAGTATTTT.

CDR3 sequence: CAIAPQNTGELFF. DNA for the CDR3: TGTGCCATCGCCCCACAGAACACCGGGGAGCTGTTTTTT. The chain combines TRBV6-5 with TRBJ2-2; D is uncertain. The V gene lost 10 bases and the J gene lost 1 base, with 10 bases spanning the gap. This CDR3 is 13 amino acids long. Germline CDR1 and CDR2: MNHEY and SVGAGI.

CDR3 amino acids: CASSLIGLGTSGDNEQFF. CDR3 nucleotides: TGTGCCAGCAGTTTAATAGGCCTAGGGACTAGCGGGGACAATGAGCAGTTCTTC. The rearrangement uses TRBV28 and TRBJ2-1; TRBD2 agrees at 13 bases. This CDR3 is built from 18 residues. With V trimmed by 2 bases and J by 5 bases, 9 bases remained unmatched. Germline CDR1 and CDR2: MDHEN and SYDVKM.

This rearrangement joins TRBV9 to TRBJ2-3; 8 bases line up with TRBD2. J was trimmed by 0 bases and V by 4 bases; bases with no gene match: 10. Germline V gene data show CDR1 as SGDLS and CDR2 as YYNGEE. CDR3 length: 17 amino acids. CDR3: CASSPRGGMSSTDTQYF. The DNA for the CDR3 is TGTGCCAGCAGCCCCCGGGGGGGTATGTCTAGCACAGATACGCAGTATTTT.

V is TRBV5-8 and J is TRBJ1-5, with 8 bases identical to TRBD1. V lost 4 bases, J lost 6 bases, and 9 bases stayed unmatched. The CDR3 runs 15 residues. CDR1 and CDR2 from the germline V gene are SGHTS and YDEGEE. The CDR3 loop reads CASSASRGPRQPQHF. CDR3 in DNA: TGTGCCAGCAGCGCCTCCAGGGGGCCTCGTCAGCCCCAGCATTTT.

A remark on this clone: One end of the junction is discordant with germline, which a read error may explain. The chain uses TRBV6-5 and TRBJ1-2, with D tentatively TRBD1 (5 bases). The CDR3 spans 14 residues. Germline values: CDR1 MNHEY, CDR2 SVGAGI. The CDR3 spells CASSNRFSNYGYAF. CDR3 nucleotide sequence: TGTGCCAGCAGTAACAGGTTCTCGAACTATGGCTACGCCTTC.

The chain uses TRBV7-9 and TRBJ2-7; TRBD2 might be the D (5 bases). The V end was cut by 2 bases, the J end by 1 base, with 6 bases between. The CDR3 is 13 amino acids. Germline assignment: CDR1 SEHNR and CDR2 FQNEAQ (reference sequence). The CDR3 loop is CASSLPGSYEQYV. The CDR3 DNA is TGTGCCAGCAGCTTACCGGGATCCTACGAGCAGTACGTC.

The count of this clone is one. The chain uses TRBV11-2 and TRBJ2-7, with a tentative D call TRBD2 (6 bases). The CDR3 length is 13 residues. V was trimmed by 1 base and J by 6 bases, leaving 10 bases between them. Germline V gene lookup returns CDR1 SGHAT and CDR2 FQNNGV. CDR3 nucleotides: TGTGCCAGCAGCTTAGGTGCGGGAAGCGAGCAGTACGTC. Protein product: CASSLGAGSEQYV.

The J gene is TRBJ2-5, the V gene TRBV19; TRBD1 matches 11 bases. CDR1 and CDR2 (germline): LNHDA, SQIVND (reference sequence). V was clipped by 7 bases and J by 2 bases; unmatched bases: 3. The CDR3 runs 14 residues. The CDR3 nucleotides read TGTGCCAGTAAGGGGGACAGGGGGCAAGAGACCCAGTACTTC. Amino acids: CASKGDRGQETQYF.

The chain links TRBV6-6 to TRBJ2-7; 11 bases are shared with TRBD1. CDR1 and CDR2 from the germline V gene are MNHNY and SVGAGI (reference sequence). With 4 bases clipped from V and 6 bases from J, the junction kept 8 bases outside the gene matches. The CDR3 totals 15 residues. The CDR3 nucleotides are TGTGCCAGCAGTTCGTTGGACAGGGGGCTGCTCGAGCAGTACGTC. Translation gives CASSSLDRGLLEQYV.

This rearrangement joins TRBV5-8 to TRBJ2-1, with 15 bases that match TRBD2. The J segment lost 8 bases and the V segment lost 4 bases, leaving 4 bases of the junction unmatched. The CDR3 contains 15 residues. The germline gives CDR1 SGHTS, CDR2 YDEGEE. CDR3 in amino acids: CASSKGLAGGDEQFF. In DNA form, the CDR3 reads TGTGCCAGCAGCAAGGGACTAGCGGGGGGAGATGAGCAGTTCTTC.

The chain combines TRBV7-6 with TRBJ2-7, with 7 nucleotides matching TRBD1. In germline, CDR1 is SGHVS, CDR2 FNYEAQ. This CDR3 is built from 14 residues. Trimming took 5 bases from V and 5 from J; bases not matched to a gene: 9. CDR3 nucleotide sequence: TGTGCCAGCAGCCCGACAGGGCATTCTAACGAGCAGTACTTC. Its translation: CASSPTGHSNEQYF.

The genes are TRBV30 and TRBJ2-3; TRBD2 matches 10 bases. The germline CDR1 and CDR2 sequences are GTSNPN and SVGIG (reference sequence). V gave up 7 bases and J gave up 3 bases; unmatched junction bases: 7. The CDR3 spans 14 residues. CDR3 in amino acids: CASKAGGMTDTQYF. CDR3 DNA: TGTGCCTCCAAAGCGGGGGGGATGACAGATACGCAGTATTTT.